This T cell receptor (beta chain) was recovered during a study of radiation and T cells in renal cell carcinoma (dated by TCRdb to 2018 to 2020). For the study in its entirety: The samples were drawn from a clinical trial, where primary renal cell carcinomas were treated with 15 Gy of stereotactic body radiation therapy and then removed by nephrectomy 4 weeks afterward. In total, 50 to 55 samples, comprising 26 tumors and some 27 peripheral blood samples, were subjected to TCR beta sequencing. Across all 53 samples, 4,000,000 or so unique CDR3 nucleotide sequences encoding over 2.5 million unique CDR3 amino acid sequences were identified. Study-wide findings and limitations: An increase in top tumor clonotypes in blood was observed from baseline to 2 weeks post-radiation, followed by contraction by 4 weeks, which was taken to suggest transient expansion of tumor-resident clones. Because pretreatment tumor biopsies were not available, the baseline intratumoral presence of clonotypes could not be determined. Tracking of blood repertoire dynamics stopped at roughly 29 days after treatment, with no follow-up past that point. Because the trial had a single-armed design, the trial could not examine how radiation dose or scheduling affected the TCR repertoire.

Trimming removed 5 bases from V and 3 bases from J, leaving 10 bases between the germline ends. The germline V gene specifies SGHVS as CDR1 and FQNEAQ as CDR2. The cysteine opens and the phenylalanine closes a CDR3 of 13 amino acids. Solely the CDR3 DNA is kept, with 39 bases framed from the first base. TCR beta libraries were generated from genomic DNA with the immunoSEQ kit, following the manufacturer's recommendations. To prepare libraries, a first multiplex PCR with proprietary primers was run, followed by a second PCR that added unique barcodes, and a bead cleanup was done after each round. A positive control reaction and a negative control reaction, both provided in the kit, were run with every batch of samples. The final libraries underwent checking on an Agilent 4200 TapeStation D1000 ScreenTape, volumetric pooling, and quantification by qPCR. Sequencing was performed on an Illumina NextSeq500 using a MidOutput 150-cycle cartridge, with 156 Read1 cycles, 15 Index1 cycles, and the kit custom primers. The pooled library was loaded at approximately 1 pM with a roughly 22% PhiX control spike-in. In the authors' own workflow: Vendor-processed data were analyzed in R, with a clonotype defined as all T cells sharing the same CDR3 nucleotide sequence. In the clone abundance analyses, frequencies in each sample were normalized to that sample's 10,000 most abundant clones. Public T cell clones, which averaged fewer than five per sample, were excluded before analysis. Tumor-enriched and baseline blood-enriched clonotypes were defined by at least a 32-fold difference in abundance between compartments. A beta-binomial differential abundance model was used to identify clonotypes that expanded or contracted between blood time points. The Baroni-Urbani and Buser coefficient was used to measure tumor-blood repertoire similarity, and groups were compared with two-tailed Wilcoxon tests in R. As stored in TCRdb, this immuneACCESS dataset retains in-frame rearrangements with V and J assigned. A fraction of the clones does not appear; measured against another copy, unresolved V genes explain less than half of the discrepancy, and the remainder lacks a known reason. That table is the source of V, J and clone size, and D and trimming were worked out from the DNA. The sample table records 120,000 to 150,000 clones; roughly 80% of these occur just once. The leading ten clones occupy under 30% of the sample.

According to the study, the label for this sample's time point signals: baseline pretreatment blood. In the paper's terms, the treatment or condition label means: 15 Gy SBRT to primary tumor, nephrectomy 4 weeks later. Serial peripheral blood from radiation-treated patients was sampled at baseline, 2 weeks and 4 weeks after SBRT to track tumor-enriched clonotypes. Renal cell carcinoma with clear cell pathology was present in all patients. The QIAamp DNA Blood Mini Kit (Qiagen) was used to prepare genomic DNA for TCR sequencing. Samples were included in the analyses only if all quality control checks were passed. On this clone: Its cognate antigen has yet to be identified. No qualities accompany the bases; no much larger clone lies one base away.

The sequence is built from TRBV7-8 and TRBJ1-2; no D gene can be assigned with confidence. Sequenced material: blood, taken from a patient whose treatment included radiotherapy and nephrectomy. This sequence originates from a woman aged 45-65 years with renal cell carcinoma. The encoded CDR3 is CASSPREHYGYTF. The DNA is TGTGCCAGCAGCCCCCGGGAACACTATGGCTACACCTTC.